A selection of T cell receptor beta chains follows, all from one sample in a study of neurological immune-mediated disorders. TCRdb processed the 5' RACE reads anew with MiXCR; each CDR3 protein has one entry. The table has about 45,000 distinct CDR3 sequences, roughly 13% seen once. The sequenced sample was PBMCs. The receptor source for this set is a man aged 25 to 40 in good health. Each CDR3 is given with its conserved first and last residue. D genes are given only for firm matches. Some rows have no size entry. The others give once, few or many, or a class for an expanded clone.

d_gene	abundance	v_gene	j_gene	CDR3aa	CDR3nt
NA	many	TRBV20-1	TRBJ1-5	CSARQGSEPQHF	TGCAGTGCTAGGCAAGGGTCTGAGCCCCAGCATTTT
NA	many	TRBV29-1	TRBJ1-1	CSGVGFSGSTEAFF	TGCAGCGGGGTGGGTTTCAGTGGGAGTACTGAAGCTTTCTTT
NA	many	TRBV20-1	TRBJ1-4	CSAKKSATEKLFF	TGCAGTGCCAAAAAGTCCGCGACTGAAAAACTGTTTTTT
NA	many	TRBV29-1	TRBJ2-1	CSVDPLYNEQFF	TGCAGCGTTGATCCCCTTTACAATGAGCAGTTCTTC
TRBD2	many	TRBV28	TRBJ2-2	CASSLGLAGVAGELFF	TGTGCCAGCAGTTTAGGACTAGCGGGTGTCGCCGGGGAGCTGTTTTTT
TRBD1	many	TRBV20-1	TRBJ2-4	CSAEGTGRDIQYF	TGCAGTGCTGAAGGGACAGGGAGGGACATTCAGTACTTC
NA	NA	TRBV12-3/TRBV12-4	TRBJ2-2	CASNTAGELFF	TGTGCCAGCAATACGGCCGGGGAGCTGTTTTTT
TRBD2	many	TRBV5-4	TRBJ2-4	CASSLPSGTTNIQYF	TGTGCCAGCAGCTTGCCTAGCGGGACGACAAACATTCAGTACTTC
NA	NA	TRBV19	TRBJ1-5	CASRQTGTGQPQHF	TGTGCCAGTAGACAAACAGGGACCGGTCAGCCCCAGCATTTT
NA	many	TRBV7-7	TRBJ2-5	CASSLGAEQETQYF	TGTGCCAGCAGCTTAGGGGCAGAACAAGAGACCCAGTACTTC
NA	many	TRBV12-3/TRBV12-4	TRBJ1-1	CASSLWENTEAFF	TGTGCCAGCAGTTTGTGGGAGAACACTGAAGCTTTCTTT
NA	NA	TRBV5-1	TRBJ2-7	CASTPGGLYKQYF	TGCGCCAGCACCCCCGGAGGCCTCTACAAACAGTACTTC
TRBD1	many	TRBV6-6	TRBJ1-6	CASSYSPPGQGAYNSPLHF	TGTGCCAGCAGTTACTCCCCACCGGGACAGGGAGCTTATAATTCACCCCTCCACTTT
NA	many	TRBV5-1	TRBJ2-7	CASSLNRDSYEQYF	TGCGCCAGCAGCCTTAACAGGGACTCCTACGAGCAGTACTTC
TRBD1	NA	TRBV6-6	TRBJ2-7	CASKPPPDRGYEQYF	TGTGCCAGCAAACCACCCCCTGACAGGGGGTACGAGCAGTACTTC
TRBD1	NA	TRBV7-2	TRBJ2-5	CASSPDLIQGLGEETQYF	TGTGCCAGCAGCCCGGACCTAATACAGGGGTTGGGAGAAGAGACCCAGTACTTC
NA	many	TRBV5-1	TRBJ2-5	CASSWGLQETQYF	TGCGCCAGCAGCTGGGGGCTCCAAGAGACCCAGTACTTC
NA	many	TRBV11-1	TRBJ2-1	CASSLFYNNEQFF	TGTGCCAGCAGCTTATTTTATAACAATGAGCAGTTCTTC
TRBD2	many	TRBV4-1	TRBJ2-1	CASNRPGLAGGNEQFF	TGCGCCAGCAACAGACCGGGACTAGCGGGAGGGAATGAGCAGTTCTTC
TRBD2	many	TRBV13	TRBJ2-7	CASSDPGTSGNQGREQYF	TGTGCCAGCAGCGATCCCGGGACTAGCGGGAACCAAGGGAGGGAGCAGTACTTC
NA	few	TRBV20-1	TRBJ2-7	CSAQVGVNYEQYF	TGCAGTGCCCAGGTGGGGGTGAACTACGAGCAGTACTTC
TRBD2	many	TRBV20-1	TRBJ2-3	CSARKAGSTDTQYF	TGCAGTGCAAGGAAAGCGGGAAGCACAGATACGCAGTATTTT
TRBD1	many	TRBV20-1	TRBJ2-3	CSAPTPGQGTSTDTQYF	TGCAGTGCCCCTACCCCAGGACAGGGCACGAGCACAGATACGCAGTATTTT
NA	many	TRBV28	TRBJ1-4	CASSLRVWVDLGATYEKLFF	TGTGCCAGCAGTTTACGGGTCTGGGTTGATCTGGGGGCAACTTATGAAAAACTGTTTTTT
NA	NA	TRBV29-1	TRBJ2-3	CSVVGGPDEQFFGPGTDTQYF	NA
NA	many	TRBV5-1	TRBJ2-7	CASSLVGGTDEQYF	TGCGCCAGCAGCCTCGTTGGCGGGACTGACGAGCAGTACTTC
NA	many	TRBV29-1	TRBJ2-7	CSVGQVNGEQYF	TGCAGCGTTGGACAGGTCAATGGCGAGCAGTACTTC
NA	many	TRBV15	TRBJ1-1	CATSRGGGMNTEAFF	TGTGCCACCAGCAGAGGAGGAGGGATGAACACTGAAGCTTTCTTT
NA	once	TRBV5-1	TRBJ2-6	CASSSQGHGANVLTF	TGCGCCAGCAGTTCTCAGGGACATGGGGCCAACGTCCTGACTTTC
NA	many	TRBV7-9	TRBJ2-7	CASSFQAREQYF	TGTGCCAGCAGCTTTCAAGCGCGGGAGCAGTACTTC
NA	many	TRBV10-3	TRBJ1-4	CASSTGTATNEKLFF	TGTGCCAGTTCGACAGGAACCGCAACTAATGAAAAACTGTTTTTT
TRBD1	many	TRBV11-1	TRBJ2-1	CASSPDRGLGNEQFF	TGTGCCAGCAGCCCCGACAGGGGGCTTGGCAATGAGCAGTTCTTC
TRBD1	many	TRBV5-1	TRBJ2-7	CASRPGQGPYEQYF	TGCGCCAGCAGGCCGGGACAGGGTCCCTACGAGCAGTACTTC
NA	many	TRBV5-6	TRBJ1-2	CASSFRGSANYGYTF	TGTGCCAGCAGCTTCAGGGGAAGTGCGAACTATGGCTACACCTTC
TRBD2	NA	TRBV12-3/TRBV12-4	TRBJ2-1	CASKRGVGEQFF	TGTGCCAGCAAGCGGGGAGTCGGTGAGCAGTTCTTC
TRBD1	NA	TRBV5-8	TRBJ1-2	CASSFLQGQGRDGYTF	TGTGCCAGCAGCTTTCTCCAGGGACAGGGCCGCGATGGCTACACCTTC
TRBD1	many	TRBV25-1	TRBJ1-6	CASSTGANSPLHF	TGTGCCAGCAGTACAGGGGCGAATTCACCCCTCCACTTT
NA	many	TRBV20-1	TRBJ2-5	CSAALGGQETQYF	TGCAGTGCCGCCCTGGGTGGACAAGAGACCCAGTACTTC
NA	many	TRBV11-2	TRBJ2-2	CASSLVAGGRGELFF	TGTGCCAGCAGCTTGGTGGCAGGGGGGCGCGGGGAGCTGTTTTTT
NA	NA	TRBV4-1	TRBJ1-1	CASRESNRVVGTEDLF	TGCGCCAGCAGGGAATCGAACAGGGTGGTGGGCACTGAAGATTTATTT
NA	many	TRBV30	TRBJ2-3	CAWSTGAGDTQYF	TGTGCCTGGAGTACGGGGGCGGGAGATACGCAGTATTTT
NA	many	TRBV10-3	TRBJ2-7	CAISEGVYEQYF	TGTGCCATCAGTGAGGGGGTATACGAGCAGTACTTC
NA	many	TRBV14	TRBJ2-1	CASSQDDWASARNEQFF	TGTGCCAGCAGCCAAGATGATTGGGCTAGCGCGCGCAATGAGCAGTTCTTC
NA	many	TRBV29-1	TRBJ2-5	CSGSGMGRETQYF	TGCAGCGGCTCCGGAATGGGAAGAGAGACCCAGTACTTC
TRBD2	many	TRBV20-1	TRBJ2-1	CSAGRLAGGPNEQFF	TGCAGTGCAGGGAGACTAGCGGGAGGGCCCAATGAGCAGTTCTTC
NA	few	TRBV20-1	TRBJ2-5	CSARDLTQSEETQYF	TGCAGTGCTAGAGATCTAACACAGTCCGAGGAGACCCAGTACTTC
NA	many	TRBV5-1	TRBJ2-4	CASSPGDTVDFQYF	TGCGCCAGCAGCCCCGGGGACACTGTAGACTTTCAGTACTTC
NA	many	TRBV7-3	TRBJ2-7	CASSFQGSDEQYF	TGTGCCAGCAGCTTTCAAGGGTCCGACGAGCAGTACTTC
TRBD1	many	TRBV7-3	TRBJ2-1	CASRQPQGATYNEQFF	TGTGCCAGCAGGCAACCTCAGGGGGCAACCTACAATGAGCAGTTCTTC
TRBD2	many	TRBV5-1	TRBJ2-2	CASSLASGSNTGELFF	TGCGCCAGCAGCTTGGCTAGCGGATCGAACACCGGGGAGCTGTTTTTT
TRBD1	many	TRBV20-1	TRBJ1-2	CSAPGQARDYGYTF	TGCAGTGCTCCGGGACAGGCAAGAGACTATGGCTACACCTTC
NA	many	TRBV7-9	TRBJ1-2	CASSLAVNYGYTF	TGTGCCAGCAGCTTAGCCGTTAACTATGGCTACACCTTC
TRBD1	many	TRBV5-1	TRBJ1-1	CASSLGQGPEAFF	TGCGCCAGCAGCCTAGGACAGGGTCCTGAAGCTTTCTTT
NA	many	TRBV29-1	TRBJ2-7	CSVVGRGEQYF	TGCAGCGTTGTTGGCAGGGGCGAGCAGTACTTC
TRBD1	many	TRBV5-1	TRBJ2-1	CASSFPDRVAYNEQFF	TGCGCCAGCAGCTTTCCGGACAGGGTAGCCTACAATGAGCAGTTCTTC
NA	many	TRBV6-2/TRBV6-3	TRBJ1-5	CASSYSSGLQPQHF	TGTGCCAGCAGTTACTCGTCGGGGTTGCAGCCCCAGCATTTT
NA	medium-sized	TRBV29-1	TRBJ2-5	CSVEGYTGQPSQETQYF	TGCAGCGTTGAAGGTTACACAGGACAGCCCTCCCAAGAGACCCAGTACTTC
TRBD1	many	TRBV7-2	TRBJ1-5	CASSLGGDRPQHF	TGTGCCAGCAGCTTAGGCGGGGACAGACCCCAGCATTTT
NA	NA	TRBV5-1	TRBJ2-7	CVSSEGSGPYSTYEQYF	TGCGTCAGCAGCGAAGGTTCCGGACCCTACTCGACCTACGAGCAGTACTTC
NA	NA	TRBV18	TRBJ1-5	CASSPGRGGQPQHF	TGTGCCAGCTCACCCGGAAGGGGAGGACAGCCCCAGCATTTT